A selection of T cell receptor beta chains follows, all from one sample in a study of patients and donors after allogeneic stem cell transplantation. One entry per CDR3 protein results from TCRdb running MiXCR on the RT-PCR reads. The table includes over 200,000 distinct CDR3 sequences, around two fifths detected once. Sequencing was carried out using blood, either unsorted or a sorted T cell fraction (not recorded which). These receptors originate from a human donor who was either an allogeneic HSCT recipient or a stem cell or donor lymphocyte infusion donor (not recorded which). It is not recorded whose cells these are; they may come from a transplant donor. CDR3s leave out the opening cysteine and the closing phenylalanine or tryptophan. D genes are given only for firm matches.

d_call	v_call	cdr3_aa
TRBD1	TRBV6-1	ASSEAHRGLGGYT
.	TRBV20-1	SADQNYEQY
.	TRBV20-1	SARDNSSPDTQY
TRBD1	TRBV5-1	ASSYYRTGTYYEQY
.	TRBV28	ASRGAYQPQH
TRBD2	TRBV29-1	SVEVGLAGGTFTDTQY
.	TRBV9	ASSPGENYGYT
TRBD2	TRBV12-3/TRBV12-4	ASSFPRTSQY
.	TRBV4-1	ASSQGTAHNYGYT
TRBD1	TRBV4-1	ASSQARSTGLSAEAF
.	TRBV3-1	ASSQVAQETQY
TRBD1	TRBV12-3/TRBV12-4	ASSRQGVGSPLH
.	TRBV7-3	ASSLTSVVISGANVLT
TRBD1	TRBV20-1	SRGVINEKLF
.	TRBV15	ATSRSWGEDEKLF
.	TRBV19	ASTQGNEKLF
.	TRBV5-1	ASSLGLGTTEAF
TRBD1	TRBV12-3/TRBV12-4	ASTAQGGREKLF
.	TRBV29-1	SVEAGTYEQY
.	TRBV4-3	ASSQRGRGTEAF
TRBD1	TRBV12-3/TRBV12-4	ASSFVSGGFSPLH
.	TRBV6-5	ASSYSPRGDQPQH
TRBD2	TRBV4-1	ASSQDPPGLAYNEQF
.	TRBV12-3/TRBV12-4	ASSLRGDGELF
.	TRBV12-3/TRBV12-4	ASSFRQGKNIQY
.	TRBV9	ASSVAPDYLTEAF
.	TRBV28	ASSLSWRKEDGYT
.	TRBV6-5	ASSYPQGNTEAF
.	TRBV12-3/TRBV12-4	ASTLSGGLYGYT
.	TRBV10-1	ASSDRTSLPDTQY
.	TRBV4-1	ASSQDHRVDGYT
.	TRBV7-9	ATPRKWDGYT
.	TRBV5-1	ASSTAVGRQETQY
TRBD1	TRBV20-1	SATGTAKNQPQH
.	TRBV6-5	ASSYSDNLYEQY
TRBD1	TRBV29-1	SAGQGILDEQF
.	TRBV2	ASSEHSPYNEQF
.	TRBV6-6	ASRQTSTDTQY
.	TRBV4-2	ASSQDGHRSNEKLF
TRBD1	TRBV5-1	ASSRRTGENTEAF
.	TRBV5-1	ASSLTRGGTEAF
.	TRBV12-3/TRBV12-4	ASSILGATEAF
.	TRBV10-1	ASSDTTDTQY
TRBD2	TRBV24-1	ATRPSGGGYNEQF
TRBD1	TRBV5-1	ASGGTAPDMNTEAF
.	TRBV5-5	ASSLVGLHSGDTQY
.	TRBV28	ASSLPGQNTGELF
.	TRBV7-9	ASSLGSLIANTEAF